Below are 16 T cell receptor beta chains sequenced from a single sample in a study of vaccination and CD4 T cells after COVID-19. Treatment: roughly nine-day PBMC culture with coronavirus spike peptide pools or control peptides (ViraFEST assay). The antigens these receptors bind are not known. Cultured CD4+ T cell DNA was sequenced using the Oncomine TCR Beta short-read assay. TCRdb reprocessed the PCR reads with MiXCR, giving one entry per CDR3 protein. The data contain about 20,000 distinct CDR3 sequences, 43% of them singletons. Sequenced here: CD4+ T cells from blood, cultured in vitro, sampled after SARS-CoV-2 vaccination. These receptors were taken from a human donor who had recovered from COVID-19.

This rearrangement joins TRBV30 to TRBJ1-1; D uncertain. Germline V gene sequence: CDR1 GTSNPN, CDR2 SVGIG (reference sequence). CDR3 size: 15 residues. V lost 1 base, J lost 1 base, and 13 bases lay in between. The CDR3 protein is CAWSGPTVRNTEAFF. The CDR3 coding sequence is TGTGCCTGGAGTGGGCCAACCGTCAGGAACACTGAAGCTTTCTTT.

CDR3 sequence: CASSYRGGGNQPQHF. CDR3 sequence (DNA): TGTGCCAGCAGTTACAGGGGGGGCGGCAATCAGCCCCAGCATTTT. V is TRBV6-5 and J is TRBJ1-5; D perhaps matches TRBD1 (6 bases). The germline V gene has CDR1 MNHEY and CDR2 SVGAGI. The CDR3 contains 15 residues. V lost 2 bases, J lost 2 bases, and 10 bases lay in between.

The chain carries TRBV7-2 and TRBJ2-3; tentative D call: TRBD1 (6 bases). The CDR3 sequence is 14 residues long. The germline V and J ends were trimmed by 3 bases and 3 bases, with 10 bases remaining between them. The V gene's germline CDR1 is SGHTA and CDR2 FQGNSA. The CDR3 is CASSFARGTDTQYF. The CDR3 DNA sequence: TGTGCCAGCAGCTTCGCGAGGGGGACAGATACGCAGTATTTT.

The chain links TRBV11-3 to TRBJ2-7, with 7 bases that match TRBD2. The CDR3 is made up of 15 amino acids. The germline CDR1 and CDR2 sequences are SGHNT and YENEEA. Unmatched junction bases numbered 6, after V lost 4 bases and J lost 0 bases. The CDR3, as DNA: TGTGCCAGCAGCTACGGAGCGGGAAGCTCCTACGAGCAGTACTTC. It specifies CASSYGAGSSYEQYF.

The chain recombines TRBV7-2 with TRBJ2-5; 9 positions agree with TRBD2. The CDR3 has 14 residues. Per the germline V gene, CDR1 is SGHTA and CDR2 is FQGNSA. The trim removed 4 bases at V and 5 bases at J, leaving 5 bases unmatched. The CDR3 DNA sequence: TGTGCCAGCAGCTCAGGGACTAGCACGGAGACCCAGTACTTC. Its translation: CASSSGTSTETQYF.

This clonotype was recorded a few times. The chain couples TRBV10-3 to TRBJ1-1; weak D call: TRBD1 (6 bases). The V gene lost 6 bases and the J gene lost 0 bases, with 8 bases spanning the gap. The V gene's germline CDR1 is ENHRY and CDR2 SYGVKD. CDR3 size: 13 residues. This chain's CDR3 is CAIRGGLNTEAFF. Written as DNA, the CDR3 is TGTGCCATCAGAGGGGGTTTGAACACTGAAGCTTTCTTT.

This chain joins TRBV6-2 or TRBV6-3 and TRBJ1-1; no definite D call. Trimming cost V 4 bases and J 2 bases, with 8 bases left between them. Germline values: CDR1 MNHEY, CDR2 SVGEGT. The CDR3 runs to 13 residues. The CDR3, as DNA: TGTGCCAGCAGTTTTTGGGGAAACACTGAAGCTTTCTTT. Protein sequence: CASSFWGNTEAFF.

The chain links TRBV9 to TRBJ1-1, with 10 bases that match TRBD1. CDR1 and CDR2 from the germline V gene are SGDLS and YYNGEE. The CDR3 is 15 amino acids. The ends lost 4 bases at V and 8 bases at J; junction bases unmatched: 11. The CDR3 is CASSPQPGQGTEAFF. CDR3 DNA sequence: TGTGCCAGCAGCCCCCAGCCGGGACAGGGGACGGAAGCTTTCTTT.

This clonotype was recorded a few times. The chain is built from TRBV6-1 and TRBJ2-7; either TRBD1 or TRBD2 may fit D (6 bases each). V shed 5 bases and J shed 3 bases, with 14 bases lying between them. The CDR3 is 14 residues long. From germline, CDR1 is MNHNS and CDR2 SASEGT. The CDR3 coding sequence is TGTGCCAGCAGTCCGGGGGACATTCTCTACGAGCAGTACTTC. This encodes CASSPGDILYEQYF.

A single count supports this clonotype. The rearrangement links TRBV4-2 to TRBJ1-5; possible D gene TRBD1, 5 bases. With 3 bases removed from V and 4 bases from J, the gap between germline ends came to 16 bases. The CDR3 has 16 amino acids. Germline CDR1 and CDR2: LGHNA and YNFKEQ. The chain's CDR3 is CASSQRGGEPNQPQHF. CDR3 sequence (DNA): TGTGCCAGCAGCCAGAGGGGAGGAGAACCGAATCAGCCCCAGCATTTT.

The chain employs TRBV7-2 and TRBJ2-3, with 10 bases aligning to TRBD2. Per germline, CDR1 SGHTA and CDR2 FQGNSA. The ends lost 5 bases at V and 1 base at J; junction bases unmatched: 3. This CDR3 has 15 residues. CDR3 bases: TGTGCCAGCAGCGCTGGGACTAGCGGCACAGATACGCAGTATTTT. Translating it yields CASSAGTSGTDTQYF. The complete variable domain, with remaining parts taken from reference TRBV7-2 and TRBJ2-3, reads GAGVSQSPSNKVTEKGKDVELRCDPISGHTALYWYRQSLGQGLEFLIYFQGNSAPDKSGLPSDRFSAERTGGSVSTLTIQRTQQEDSAVYLCASSAGTSGTDTQYFGPGTRLTVL.

The chain links TRBV20-1 to TRBJ2-7, with D possibly matching TRBD1 (6 bases). Germline CDR1 is DFQATT and CDR2 is SNEGSKA (reference sequence). The CDR3 is 12 amino acids. The V end was cut by 3 bases, the J end by 5 bases, with 11 bases between. The CDR3 sequence is CSASPRGDEQYF. The CDR3 coding sequence is TGCAGTGCTAGTCCCAGGGGAGACGAGCAGTACTTC.

The chain is built from TRBV20-1 and TRBJ2-7, with TRBD2 identical over 11 bases. The ends lost 2 bases at V and 7 bases at J; junction bases unmatched: 10. CDR3 length: 15 amino acids. The germline CDR1 and CDR2 sequences are DFQATT and SNEGSKA (reference sequence). The CDR3 region has the DNA TGCAGTGCTAGACCTTTAGCGGGAGGGCCTGAGGAGCAGTACTTC. Amino acids: CSARPLAGGPEEQYF.

This clonotype was counted between two and nine times. The chain is built from TRBV7-2 and TRBJ1-5; D possibly corresponds to TRBD1 (5 bases). Deletions cut 5 bases from V and 2 bases from J, with 16 bases between. The CDR3 length is 16 residues. Germline V lookup: CDR1 SGHTA, CDR2 FQGNSA. The CDR3 is CASSLPWGDGNQPQHF. Here the CDR3 DNA reads TGTGCCAGCAGCCTTCCCTGGGGCGATGGCAATCAGCCCCAGCATTTT.

The sample holds one count of this clonotype. The V call is TRBV20-1, the J call TRBJ1-4; D unclear. Germline V lookup: CDR1 DFQATT, CDR2 SNEGSKA (reference sequence). The CDR3 sequence is 13 residues long. With 3 bases removed from V and 8 bases from J, the gap between germline ends came to 13 bases. CDR3 residues: CSASGQIGEKLFF. The CDR3 bases are TGCAGTGCTAGCGGCCAGATAGGGGAAAAACTGTTTTTT.

V gene TRBV25-1 combines with J gene TRBJ1-6, with 9 bases aligning to TRBD1. CDR1 and CDR2 (germline): MGHDK, SYGVNS. Trimming removed 3 bases from V and 4 bases from J; junction bases left unmatched: 1. This CDR3 comprises 15 residues. The chain's CDR3 is CASSETGGYNSPLHF. CDR3 DNA: TGTGCCAGCAGTGAGACAGGGGGGTATAATTCACCCCTCCACTTT.